Below, 29 T cell receptor beta chains from the same sample are listed, as sequenced in a study of Ad26.COV2.S vaccination and SARS-CoV-2 variants. The treatment here: roughly 19 received Ad26.COV2.S at low or high dose, single or two shots; 5 received placebo; per-sample allocation not given. Specimens were obtained on day 63 following the first vaccine or placebo injection. The protocol was immunoSEQ multiplex PCR, while the TCRdb copy is restricted to in-frame clones and leaves out a portion. This repertoire shows about 350,000 clones, around nine tenths found once; its top ten account for roughly 4.8%. Sequenced here: peripheral blood, sampled in a trial of Ad26.COV2.S vaccine versus placebo. All receptors come from a person between 18 and 59 years old who received the Ad26.COV2.S COVID-19 vaccine or a placebo.

V and J are TRBV5-1 and TRBJ1-2; D is ambiguous. V was trimmed by 0 bases and J by 7 bases, leaving 10 bases between them. Germline V lookup: CDR1 SGHRS, CDR2 YFSETQ. This CDR3 is built from 13 residues. The CDR3 loop reads CASSLEWGLGYTF. Written as DNA, the CDR3 is TGCGCCAGCAGCTTGGAGTGGGGTCTTGGCTACACCTTC.

The chain is built from TRBV5-1 and TRBJ2-1, with 8 positions matching TRBD2. This CDR3 is 14 amino acids long. The trim removed 4 bases at V and 9 bases at J, leaving 9 bases unmatched. Germline V CDR1 and CDR2: SGHRS, YFSETQ. CDR3 sequence: CASSPRLAGSEQFF. DNA of the CDR3: TGCGCCAGCAGCCCGAGGCTAGCGGGTAGTGAGCAGTTCTTC.

This chain joins TRBV4-1 and TRBJ1-1; D is possibly TRBD1 (6 bases). Germline CDR1 reads MGHRA; CDR2 reads YSYEKL. V was trimmed by 6 bases and J by 0 bases, leaving 14 bases between them. The CDR3 contains 15 residues. The CDR3 region is CASRTEDRMNTEAFF. In nucleotides, the CDR3 is TGCGCCAGCAGGACCGAAGACAGGATGAACACTGAAGCTTTCTTT.

V is TRBV2 and J is TRBJ1-4; D gene unclear. V lost 7 bases and J lost 3, with 6 bases in between. The V gene's germline CDR1 is SNHLY and CDR2 FYNNEI. The CDR3 spans 12 residues. CDR3 loop: CASTRSNEKLFF. Written as DNA, the CDR3 is TGTGCCAGCACCAGATCTAATGAAAAACTGTTTTTT.

This sequence joins TRBV5-4 and TRBJ1-1; D might be TRBD1 (5 bases). CDR1 is SGHNT, CDR2 YYREEE, per germline (reference sequence). This CDR3 has 15 residues. Trimming stripped 1 base from V and 7 bases from J, with 17 bases between. CDR3 protein: CASSLFDRTQNEAFF. The CDR3 DNA sequence: TGTGCCAGCAGCTTGTTTGACAGAACTCAGAATGAAGCTTTCTTT.

CDR3 DNA sequence: TGTGCCAGCAGCTCTCCCCGGACAGGGTGGAACACCGGGGAGCTGTTTTTT. Amino acids: CASSSPRTGWNTGELFF. The chain recombines TRBV5-6 with TRBJ2-2, with TRBD1 matching 8 bases. Germline-derived CDR1 and CDR2 are SGHDT and YYEEEE. The CDR3 is 17 residues long. With V trimmed by 3 bases and J by 1 base, 8 bases remained unmatched.

This chain connects TRBV27 to TRBJ1-1; TRBD1 aligns across 10 bases. CDR1 and CDR2 (germline): MNHEY, SMNVEV (reference sequence). The CDR3 runs to 14 residues. V trimming: 3 bases; J trimming: 4 bases; junction bases outside the gene matches: 2. CDR3 in amino acids: CASSFRQGATEAFF. The CDR3 nucleotides read TGTGCCAGCAGTTTCCGACAGGGGGCCACTGAAGCTTTCTTT.

The V gene is TRBV11-2, the J gene TRBJ2-1; no firm D call. Trimming took off 0 bases at V and 7 bases at J, with 4 bases between the two ends. CDR3 length: 12 residues. The germline V gene encodes CDR1 SGHAT and CDR2 FQNNGV. The CDR3 protein is CASSLEVNEQFF. The CDR3 DNA reads TGTGCCAGCAGCTTAGAGGTTAATGAGCAGTTCTTC.

This CDR3 reads CASSALGYEQYF. In nucleotides, the CDR3 is TGTGCCAGCAGCGCACTAGGCTACGAGCAGTACTTC. This sequence joins TRBV6-5 and TRBJ2-7; D may be TRBD2 (5 bases). Looked up from germline, CDR1 is MNHEY and CDR2 is SVGAGI. This CDR3 comprises 12 residues. V shed 6 bases and J shed 3 bases, with 9 bases lying between them.

The chain has TRBV29-1 and TRBJ2-5; D is possibly TRBD1 or TRBD2 (5 bases each). The CDR3 is made up of 11 amino acids. The germline V and J ends were trimmed by 7 bases and 5 bases, with 11 bases remaining between them. CDR1 SQVTM and CDR2 ANQGSEA come from the germline V gene. CDR3 in DNA: TGCAGCGGGGGGAAAGCGGAGACCCAGTACTTC. Amino acids: CSGGKAETQYF.

The chain couples TRBV4-3 to TRBJ1-2; 10 bases line up with TRBD1. Per the germline V gene, CDR1 is LGHNA and CDR2 is YSLEER. V shed 5 bases and J 2 bases; nucleotides not matched to a gene: 14. The CDR3 is made up of 18 amino acids. The CDR3 bases are TGCGCCAGCAGCAGAACCACAAGCCGGACAGGGGGAAACTATGGCTACACCTTC. Translating it yields CASSRTTSRTGGNYGYTF.

V usage is TRBV4-3 and J usage is TRBJ1-4, with 7 bases that match TRBD1. Germline values: CDR1 LGHNA, CDR2 YSLEER. The CDR3 has 16 residues. V was clipped by 1 base and J by 6 bases; unmatched bases: 8. CDR3 loop: CASSQARGQSYEKLFF. The CDR3 nucleotides read TGCGCCAGCAGCCAAGCGAGGGGGCAATCGTATGAAAAACTGTTTTTT.

The chain links TRBV10-3 to TRBJ2-5, with 15 nucleotides matching TRBD2. The V gene's germline CDR1 is ENHRY and CDR2 SYGVKD. Trimming took 6 bases from V and 5 from J; bases not matched to a gene: 16. The CDR3 sequence is 19 residues long. CDR3 sequence reads: CAISTSGLAGGGVLETQYF. DNA of the CDR3: TGTGCCATCAGCACCTCGGGACTAGCGGGAGGAGGAGTACTCGAGACCCAGTACTTC.

The V gene is TRBV5-1, the J gene TRBJ2-1; perhaps D is TRBD1 or TRBD2 (5 bases each). From germline, CDR1 is SGHRS and CDR2 YFSETQ. The CDR3 spans 15 residues. The V end lost 1 base, the J end lost 4 bases, and 12 bases lay between the germline ends. The CDR3 coding sequence is TGCGCCAGCAGCTTGATACAGGACTTGTACAATGAGCAGTTCTTC. This gives the protein CASSLIQDLYNEQFF.

The rearrangement uses TRBV14 and TRBJ2-1; 7 positions match TRBD1. The CDR3 is 14 amino acids. The germline V gene has CDR1 SGHDN and CDR2 FVKESK. The V gene end was trimmed by 4 bases and the J gene end by 4 bases; junction bases not matched to a gene: 4. CDR3 sequence (DNA): TGTGCCAGCAGCCTCAGGGACAGATACAATGAGCAGTTCTTC. It specifies CASSLRDRYNEQFF.

The chain couples TRBV28 to TRBJ2-7; D tentatively fits TRBD1 or TRBD2 (5 bases each). Germline CDR1 MDHEN, CDR2 SYDVKM. V was clipped by 1 base and J by 0 bases, with 13 bases between them. This CDR3 region has 16 residues. The DNA of the CDR3 is TGTGCCAGCAGTTTATCTGGGACCCTTAGCTCCTACGAGCAGTACTTC. Protein sequence: CASSLSGTLSSYEQYF.

This chain joins TRBV19 and TRBJ2-2, with 9 bases identical to TRBD1. Germline V gene sequence: CDR1 LNHDA, CDR2 SQIVND (reference sequence). This CDR3 contains 15 residues. Trimming at V came to 5 bases and at J to 3 bases, leaving 4 bases not matched to a gene. The CDR3 spells CASSFRDRDTGELFF. In nucleotides, the CDR3 is TGTGCCAGTAGTTTCCGGGACAGGGACACCGGGGAGCTGTTTTTT.

CDR3 coding DNA: TGTGCCAGCAGCCACCAGGGGCGGGACACTGAAGCTTTCTTT. This codes for CASSHQGRDTEAFF. The genes are TRBV3-1 (or the pseudogene TRBV3-2) and TRBJ1-1, with D possibly TRBD1 on 6 matching bases. The CDR3 has 14 amino acids. The germline V gene encodes CDR1 LGHDT and CDR2 YNNKEL (reference sequence). V was trimmed by 3 bases and J by 3 bases, leaving 11 bases between them.

The rearrangement links TRBV4-2 to TRBJ1-5; 7 bases fit TRBD1. The CDR3 runs 14 residues. V was pared by 4 bases and J by 2 bases, with 2 bases of the junction left unmatched. CDR1 LGHNA and CDR2 YNFKEQ come from the germline V gene. The CDR3, as DNA: TGTGCCAGCAGCCTAGACAGGGGCAATCAGCCCCAGCATTTT. This encodes CASSLDRGNQPQHF.

The V call is TRBV19, the J call TRBJ2-1; D is unclear. This CDR3 spans 16 amino acids. V was pared by 3 bases and J by 6 bases, with 18 bases between. In germline, CDR1 is LNHDA, CDR2 SQIVND (reference sequence). CDR3 DNA sequence: TGTGCCAGTAGTATGGGTCCTGGTCTAGTTGGCAATGAGCAGTTCTTC. Residues: CASSMGPGLVGNEQFF.

The V gene is TRBV30, the J gene TRBJ2-1; either TRBD1 or TRBD2 may supply D (5 bases each). V gave up 2 bases and J gave up 5 bases, with 16 bases separating them. The CDR3 is made up of 15 amino acids. The germline V gene has CDR1 GTSNPN and CDR2 SVGIG (reference sequence). The CDR3 coding sequence is TGTGCCTGGAGTCCAGCGGACAAGAGAAACAATGAGCAGTTCTTC. Amino acid sequence: CAWSPADKRNNEQFF.

The V call is TRBV5-1, the J call TRBJ2-1, with 9 nucleotides matching TRBD2. The CDR3 contains 17 residues. V gave up 3 bases and J gave up 5 bases; unmatched junction bases: 12. Germline loops: CDR1 SGHRS, CDR2 YFSETQ. The CDR3 here is CASSSGRASGKDNEQFF. As DNA, the CDR3 is TGCGCCAGCAGCTCCGGGAGGGCTAGCGGGAAGGACAATGAGCAGTTCTTC.

The chain is built from TRBV10-1 and TRBJ2-6; D remains unclear. CDR1 WNHNN and CDR2 SYGVQD come from the germline V gene (reference sequence). V shed 5 bases and J shed 4 bases, with 12 bases lying between them. CDR3 length: 15 amino acids. The CDR3 spells CASSRYGPGANVLTF. CDR3 nucleotides: TGCGCCAGCAGTCGCTATGGGCCCGGGGCCAACGTCCTGACTTTC.

This clone occurred a few times. V gene TRBV5-8 combines with J gene TRBJ1-1; D uncertain. Germline V lookup: CDR1 SGHTS, CDR2 YDEGEE. Trimming pared 1 base from V and 0 bases from J, leaving 22 bases between. CDR3 length: 19 amino acids. The CDR3 sequence is CASSLLVGHHRTMNTEAFF. As DNA, the CDR3 is TGTGCCAGCAGCTTGTTGGTCGGGCACCATCGTACAATGAACACTGAAGCTTTCTTT.

The V call is TRBV19, the J call TRBJ2-1, with 7 bases fitting TRBD1. CDR3 size: 16 residues. The trim removed 5 bases at V and 2 bases at J, leaving 9 bases unmatched. Germline values: CDR1 LNHDA, CDR2 SQIVND (reference sequence). The CDR3 coding sequence is TGTGCCAGTAGTGCCCGACAGGGTTTACCCTACAATGAGCAGTTCTTC. It translates to CASSARQGLPYNEQFF.

The gene calls are TRBV19 and TRBJ2-7; 10 bases fit TRBD2. Trimming took 5 bases from V and 4 from J; bases not matched to a gene: 20. There are 19 residues in the CDR3. CDR1 and CDR2 from the germline V gene are LNHDA and SQIVND (reference sequence). Written as DNA, the CDR3 is TGTGCCAGTAGTCCCGGAAGTGTTGCGAGCGGGAGGGCCCTTTACGAGCAGTACTTC. Its translation is CASSPGSVASGRALYEQYF.

This chain uses TRBV19 with TRBJ2-7; D gene ambiguous. Between the trimmed V and J ends, which lost 1 base and 0 bases, there was a span of 10 bases. The V gene's germline CDR1 is LNHDA and CDR2 SQIVND (reference sequence). This CDR3 contains 15 residues. CDR3 residues: CASSIGDGPSYEQYF. The CDR3 region has the DNA TGTGCCAGTAGTATAGGAGACGGTCCCTCCTACGAGCAGTACTTC.

The V and J genes are TRBV6-5 and TRBJ1-5, with D possibly TRBD1 on 6 matching bases. Germline values: CDR1 MNHEY, CDR2 SVGAGI. The length of the CDR3 is 15 residues. Trimming cost V 3 bases and J 1 base, with 10 bases left between them. Here the CDR3 DNA reads TGTGCCAGCAGTTATCGACAGGACAGCAATCAGCCCCAGCATTTT. This sequence encodes CASSYRQDSNQPQHF.

V gene TRBV15 combines with J gene TRBJ2-3; D is unclear. In germline, CDR1 is LNHNV, CDR2 YYDKDF (reference sequence). V dropped 0 bases and J dropped 2 bases, with 9 bases sitting between them. CDR3 length: 15 amino acids. In nucleotides, the CDR3 is TGTGCCACCAGCAGAGAACAGTACGCCACAGATACGCAGTATTTT. Translated, it gives CATSREQYATDTQYF.